The source of this T cell receptor beta chain is a study of CD8+ T cells in alopecia areata. Study details: Treatment of the treated patients consisted of oral tofacitinib, 5 to 10 mg twice daily.

As for this clone: Its antigen is undetermined.

Notes on the study in general: Across lesional scalp, and particularly alopecia totalis/universalis, clonality surpassed that of normal scalp.

In alopecia areata patients, both lesional scalp punch biopsies and peripheral blood were collected. Sorting of PBMCs yielded the CD4+ and CD8+ T cells. RNA extraction and reverse transcription yielded cDNA as sequencing template. The method was immunoSEQ multiplex PCR; TCRdb's version includes in-frame clones alone and lacks a portion of them. The repertoire has approximately 91,000 clones, under 45% of them found once; the top ten carry roughly 0.83%. The germline V gene has CDR1 SGHRS and CDR2 YFSETQ. V gave up 4 bases and J gave up 7 bases, with 12 bases separating them. CDR3 length: 12 amino acids.

Sequencing input: CD4+ T cells sorted from blood. The chain recombines TRBV5-1 with TRBJ2-7, with TRBD1 as a possible D gene (5 bases). The source of this sequence is a human donor with alopecia areata. Here the CDR3 reads CASSIDRYEQYF. DNA for the CDR3: TGCGCCAGCAGCATTGACAGATATGAGCAGTACTTC.